The clone carrying this T cell receptor (beta chain) was seen at least ten times. Antigen unknown. These data originate in a study of blood T cells in healthy people across ages. Study information: Per two T cells, about one barcoded beta molecule was captured through template switching. General study findings and limits: The fall in TCR beta diversity per million T cells was roughly linear with age. Samples with more naive T cells showed higher observed beta diversity.

CDR3 size: 14 residues. V gave up 0 bases and J gave up 8 bases; unmatched junction bases: 4. The germline gives CDR1 SGHTA, CDR2 FQGNSA. Through a sample-barcoded 5' primer and a J-beta primer mix, a second PCR was run for about 6 to 11 cycles. Researchers report that a template-switch adaptor with 12 random nucleotides tagged each cDNA molecule. Each CDR3 protein gets one entry after TCRdb re-called the 5' RACE reads with MiXCR. In the table there are around 1,500,000 distinct CDR3 sequences, over 25% of which are singletons. The sample taken for sequencing was blood. This receptor was taken from a woman aged 25 to 39 in good health. V gene TRBV7-2 combines with J gene TRBJ2-1; 7 positions agree with TRBD1. The CDR3 region has the DNA TGTGCCAGCAGCTTAGCAGGGGGCGTGGATGAGCAGTTCTTC. Its protein is CASSLAGGVDEQFF.